This T cell receptor beta chain originates from a study of blood T cells in healthy people across ages. In its sample, this clonotype was seen a few times. A second PCR, run for roughly 6 to 11 cycles, used a sample-barcoded 5' primer plus a J-beta primer mix. Using its own MiXCR run on the 5' RACE reads, TCRdb lists one record per CDR3 protein. The sample lists 1 million or so distinct CDR3 sequences, under 30% occurring once. These sequences were also reported in another study, on T cells of mothers and their children.

This sequence originates from a girl aged 2 to 9 in good health. Sequenced input: blood.

The CDR3 nucleotides are TGTGCCAGCAGAACGGACAGGGTAACGGAAAAACTGTTTTTT. Residues: CASRTDRVTEKLFF. This chain uses TRBV12-3 or TRBV12-4 with TRBJ1-4, with 8 bases matching TRBD1. Trimming took 6 bases from V and 8 from J; bases not matched to a gene: 8. This CDR3 comprises 14 residues.